The 21 T cell receptor beta chains listed next were all sequenced from one sample in a study of blood T cell repertoires in COVID-19. Generated by immunoSEQ multiplex PCR, the TCRdb table keeps only in-frame clones and is missing some. The top ten clones hold 2.5% to 3% of a sample with under 450,000 clones, 87% of them seen once. Sample: PBMCs or T cells enriched from blood (not recorded which). These receptors were taken from a woman between 25 and 40 years old who had recovered from COVID-19.

The chain uses TRBV7-5 and TRBJ1-4. TRBV7-5 is flagged as a pseudogene. The CDR3 covers 17 residues. CDR3 sequence: CARRLSGIRGLRGRLFF. Written as DNA, the CDR3 is TGTGCCAGAAGACTAAGCGGGATCCGCGGACTAAGAGGGAGACTGTTTTTT.

This chain joins TRBV6-6 and TRBJ2-3, with a weak D call TRBD2 (5 bases). The germline V and J ends were trimmed by 0 bases and 4 bases, with 11 bases remaining between them. The CDR3 is made up of 15 amino acids. Per germline, CDR1 MNHNY and CDR2 SVGAGI (reference sequence). DNA of the CDR3: TGTGCCAGCAGTTACTCCTACCACGGGGCAGATACGCAGTATTTT. Translation gives CASSYSYHGADTQYF.

Only a few counts were recorded for this clone. V is TRBV19 and J is TRBJ1-1, with a possible D match to TRBD1 (6 bases). V lost 9 bases and J lost 1, with 9 bases in between. Germline-derived CDR1 and CDR2 are LNHDA and SQIVND (reference sequence). This CDR3 contains 12 residues. The CDR3 spells CASRGPNTEAFF. CDR3 DNA: TGTGCCAGCAGGGGACCGAACACTGAAGCTTTCTTT.

V gene TRBV6-5 combines with J gene TRBJ1-4; TRBD1 might be the D (6 bases). Germline V gives CDR1 MNHEY, CDR2 SVGAGI. The CDR3 extends over 13 amino acids. Trimming stripped 4 bases from V and 5 bases from J, with 8 bases between. CDR3 residues: CASSLQGNEKLFF. For the CDR3, the DNA is TGTGCCAGCAGTTTGCAGGGGAATGAAAAACTGTTTTTT.

This chain connects TRBV5-1 to TRBJ1-5; 8 bases map to TRBD1. The germline V gene encodes CDR1 SGHRS and CDR2 YFSETQ. CDR3 size: 15 residues. With V trimmed by 1 base and J by 5 bases, 5 bases remained unmatched. The CDR3 loop reads CASSLTGGLYQPQHF. The CDR3, as DNA: TGCGCCAGCAGCTTGACAGGGGGGTTATATCAGCCCCAGCATTTT.

The J gene is TRBJ1-5, the V gene TRBV19, with a tentative D call TRBD1 (5 bases). Trimming took 7 bases from V and 3 from J, leaving 10 bases between them. The CDR3 runs 13 residues. Germline V gene data show CDR1 as LNHDA and CDR2 as SQIVND (reference sequence). Written as DNA, the CDR3 is TGTGCCAGTAAGGAGGGGCTCAATCAGCCCCAGCATTTT. This codes for CASKEGLNQPQHF.

This clone was seen only once. V usage is TRBV27 and J usage is TRBJ2-1; TRBD2 agrees at 11 bases. Germline V gene data show CDR1 as MNHEY and CDR2 as SMNVEV (reference sequence). V shed 3 bases, J shed 4 bases, and the junction held 5 bases outside the gene matches. CDR3 length equals 16 residues. CDR3 nucleotide sequence: TGTGCCAGCAGTTTTAGCGGGGGGGCTGGGTACAATGAGCAGTTCTTC. Amino acids: CASSFSGGAGYNEQFF.

CDR3 in DNA: TGCGCCAGCAGCTCGCCTAGCGCCACAGATACGCAGTATTTT. Translating it yields CASSSPSATDTQYF. The rearrangement links TRBV5-1 to TRBJ2-3; maybe TRBD2 (6 bases). CDR3 length: 14 amino acids. The ends were cut back, 3 bases at V and 2 bases at J, with 10 bases in the middle. Germline-derived CDR1 and CDR2 are SGHRS and YFSETQ.

This clone is a singleton in its sample. At one of its ends the junction is not consistent with the germline gene, which may arise from a read error. V is TRBV28 and J is TRBJ1-1; 7 bases match TRBD1. There are 14 residues in the CDR3. Per germline, CDR1 MDHEN and CDR2 SYDVKM. Written as DNA, the CDR3 is TGTGCCAGCAACGATAACAGGGGATGGACTGAAGTTTTCTTT. The encoded protein is CASNDNRGWTEVFF.

The chain links TRBV29-1 to TRBJ2-3; 11 bases match TRBD2. CDR1 is SQVTM, CDR2 ANQGSEA, per germline. The CDR3 covers 15 residues. V gave up 3 bases and J gave up 3 bases; unmatched junction bases: 5. CDR3: CSVEVAGGPTDTQYF. DNA for the CDR3: TGCAGCGTTGAGGTAGCGGGGGGGCCAACAGATACGCAGTATTTT.

The J gene is TRBJ1-6, the V gene TRBV18; D remains ambiguous. V was clipped by 3 bases and J by 8 bases, with 8 bases between them. From germline, CDR1 is KGHSH and CDR2 LQKENI. The CDR3 totals 13 residues. This CDR3 is CASSPAEDSPLHF. As DNA, the CDR3 is TGTGCCAGCTCACCTGCGGAGGATTCACCCCTCCACTTT. The variable domain in full, with the rest retrieved from reference TRBV18 and TRBJ1-6, is NAGVMQNPRHLVRRRGQEARLRCSPMKGHSHVYWYRQLPEEGLKFMVYLQKENIIDESGMPKERFSAEFPKEGPSILRIQQVVRGDSAAYFCASSPAEDSPLHFGNGTRLTVT.

This clone was found a few times. The V gene is TRBV4-2, the J gene TRBJ2-1; TRBD2 agrees at 10 bases. V lost 1 base, J lost 0 bases, and 9 bases stayed unmatched. The CDR3 spans 19 residues. The V gene's germline CDR1 is LGHNA and CDR2 YNFKEQ. This chain's CDR3 is CASSQGGSGGTSSYNEQFF. DNA for the CDR3: TGTGCCAGCAGCCAAGGGGGTAGCGGGGGGACCAGCTCCTACAATGAGCAGTTCTTC.

This clone has only a few counts. The rearrangement links TRBV9 to TRBJ1-2; maybe TRBD1 (6 bases). CDR1 and CDR2 from the germline V gene are SGDLS and YYNGEE. V lost 0 bases, J lost 0 bases, and 12 bases lay in between. The CDR3 consists of 16 residues. CDR3 sequence reads: CASSVATGIANYGYTF. The CDR3, as DNA: TGTGCCAGCAGCGTAGCCACAGGGATTGCTAACTATGGCTACACCTTC.

This sequence joins TRBV5-1 and TRBJ2-7, with a weak D call TRBD2 (6 bases). The germline V gene encodes CDR1 SGHRS and CDR2 YFSETQ. The length of the CDR3 is 16 residues. Trimming left V 5 bases short and J 0 bases short, with 18 bases between. CDR3 in amino acids: CASRLGGAPYSYEQYF. The CDR3 coding sequence is TGCGCCAGCAGGCTCGGAGGGGCTCCATACTCCTACGAGCAGTACTTC.

The chain uses TRBV7-9 and TRBJ2-7, with 10 bases matching TRBD1. V shed 4 bases, J shed 1 base, and the junction held 7 bases outside the gene matches. The CDR3 extends over 16 amino acids. Germline CDR1 is SEHNR and CDR2 is FQNEAQ (reference sequence). DNA of the CDR3: TGTGCCAGCAGCTCCCCTTTGGGACAGGGGTCCTACGAGCAGTACTTC. Translation: CASSSPLGQGSYEQYF.

This clone was observed a few times. This sequence joins TRBV7-9 and TRBJ1-2, with unresolved D. CDR1 is SEHNR, CDR2 FQNEAQ, per germline (reference sequence). This CDR3 comprises 14 residues. V was clipped by 1 base and J by 1 base, with 7 bases between them. The CDR3 sequence is CASSLVSFNYGYTF. CDR3 coding DNA: TGTGCCAGCAGCTTAGTTAGCTTTAACTATGGCTACACCTTC.

J is TRBJ2-7 and V is TRBV19, with 8 positions matching TRBD2. The germline V gene has CDR1 LNHDA and CDR2 SQIVND (reference sequence). V gave up 5 bases and J gave up 2 bases; unmatched junction bases: 8. The CDR3 extends over 15 amino acids. The CDR3 spells CASSSSGGVPYEQYF. The CDR3 DNA reads TGTGCCAGTAGTTCCTCCGGGGGGGTTCCCTACGAGCAGTACTTC.

The chain is built from TRBV5-1 and TRBJ2-1; no firm D call. V lost 0 bases to trimming and J lost 5 bases, with 6 bases between them. The CDR3 totals 13 residues. Looked up from germline, CDR1 is SGHRS and CDR2 is YFSETQ. The CDR3 DNA is TGCGCCAGCAGCTTGGGGCACAACAATGAGCAGTTCTTC. Translated, it gives CASSLGHNNEQFF.

The CDR3 sequence: CASSLMGGEGTEAFF. Written as DNA, the CDR3 is TGTGCCAGCAGCCTCATGGGGGGGGAGGGCACTGAAGCTTTCTTT. This chain uses TRBV9 with TRBJ1-1; D might be TRBD1 (5 bases). CDR1 and CDR2 from the germline V gene are SGDLS and YYNGEE. This CDR3 contains 15 residues. The ends were cut back, 4 bases at V and 4 bases at J, with 17 bases in the middle. The entire variable domain, with the rest obtained from reference TRBV9 and TRBJ1-1, is as follows: DSGVTQTPKHLITATGQRVTLRCSPRSGDLSVYWYQQSLDQGLQFLIQYYNGEERAKGNILERFSAQQFPDLHSELNLSSLELGDSALYFCASSLMGGEGTEAFFGQGTRLTVV.

This chain uses TRBV28 with TRBJ1-6, with 9 bases matching TRBD1. Germline trimming cut 10 bases from V and 7 bases from J; bases unmatched to any gene: 2. CDR3 length equals 12 residues. Germline values: CDR1 MDHEN, CDR2 SYDVKM. CDR3 amino acids: CAMGQGNSPLHF. In DNA form, the CDR3 reads TGTGCCATGGGACAGGGCAATTCACCCCTCCACTTT.

V and J are TRBV11-2 and TRBJ2-1; possibly TRBD2 for D (5 bases). This CDR3 is built from 16 residues. Between the trimmed V and J ends, which lost 7 bases and 8 bases, there was a span of 24 bases. Germline-derived CDR1 and CDR2 are SGHAT and FQNNGV. CDR3 in amino acids: CASTRYEGSPGDEQFF. The DNA of the CDR3 is TGTGCCAGCACCCGGTATGAGGGTAGCCCCGGAGATGAGCAGTTCTTC.